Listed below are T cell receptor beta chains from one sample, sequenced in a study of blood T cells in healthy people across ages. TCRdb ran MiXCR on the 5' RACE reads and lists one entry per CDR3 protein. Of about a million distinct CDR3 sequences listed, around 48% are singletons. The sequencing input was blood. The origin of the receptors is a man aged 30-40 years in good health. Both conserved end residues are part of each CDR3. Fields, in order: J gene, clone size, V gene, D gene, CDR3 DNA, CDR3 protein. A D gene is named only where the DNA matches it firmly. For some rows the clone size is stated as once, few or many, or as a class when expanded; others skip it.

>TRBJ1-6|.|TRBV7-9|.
TGTGCCAGCAGCCCCCCTGCAGGGGCCAATTCACCCCTCCACTTT
CASSPPAGANSPLHF
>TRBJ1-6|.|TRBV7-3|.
TGTGCCAGCAGCCCCGGGGGAACGAATAATTCACCCCTCCACTTT
CASSPGGTNNSPLHF
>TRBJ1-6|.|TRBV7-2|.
TGTGCCAGCAGCTCCCTGGGGGGGGAGGAATCACCCCTCCACTTT
CASSSLGGEESPLHF
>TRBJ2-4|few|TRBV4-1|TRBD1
TGCGCCAGCAGCCAAGAACTGGGACAGGCAAAAAACATTCAGTACTTC
CASSQELGQAKNIQYF
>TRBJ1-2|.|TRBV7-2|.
TGTGCCAGCAGCTTAAATTGGCCTGTAAGGGGCGGCTACACCTTC
CASSLNWPVRGGYTF
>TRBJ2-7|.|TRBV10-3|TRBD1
TGTGCCATCAGGAGGGACAGCTCTGGCTACGAGCAGTACTTC
CAIRRDSSGYEQYF
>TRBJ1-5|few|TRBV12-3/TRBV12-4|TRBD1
TGTGCCAGCAGTTTAGAGACAGGGGGCCCTCAGCCCCAGCATTTT
CASSLETGGPQPQHF
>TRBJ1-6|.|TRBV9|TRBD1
TGTGCCAGCAGCCAGGGGGCTCAGGAATCACCCCTCCACTTT
CASSQGAQESPLHF
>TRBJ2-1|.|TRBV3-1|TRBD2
TGTGCCAGCAGCCAAGGGGGACTACGCAATGAGCAGTTCTTC
CASSQGGLRNEQFF
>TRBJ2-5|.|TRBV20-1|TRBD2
TGCAGTGAACTTCTAGCGGGGATGCAAGGGACCCAGTACTTC
CSELLAGMQGTQYF
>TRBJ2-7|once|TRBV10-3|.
TGTGCCATCAGTGAGCCCCTAATGGGGACGGTGGTCTCCTACGAGCAGTACTTC
CAISEPLMGTVVSYEQYF
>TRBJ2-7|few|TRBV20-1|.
TGCAGTGCCCAGAGACGCTACGAGCAGTACTTC
CSAQRRYEQYF
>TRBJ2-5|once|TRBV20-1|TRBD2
TGCAGTGCTAAGTGGGCTAGCGGCTTCAGCCAAGAGACCCAGTACTTC
CSAKWASGFSQETQYF
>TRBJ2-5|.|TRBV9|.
TGTGCCAGCAGCGTAGACGGGGGGCTAATAGGGACCCAGTACTTC
CASSVDGGLIGTQYF
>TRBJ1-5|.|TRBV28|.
TGTGCCAGCAGGGGAAGCACGGGGGTATCGAATCAGCCCCAGCATTTT
CASRGSTGVSNQPQHF
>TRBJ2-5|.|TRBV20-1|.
TGCAGTGCCCCAGCGGTACAAGAGACCCAGTACTTC
CSAPAVQETQYF
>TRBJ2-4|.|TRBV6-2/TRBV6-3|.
TGTGCCAGCAGTTCCTCCGGGACCATCCTAGCCAAAAACATTCAGTACTTC
CASSSSGTILAKNIQYF
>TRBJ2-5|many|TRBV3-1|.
TGTGCCAGCAGCCAAGATGAGGAGACCCAGTACTTC
CASSQDEETQYF
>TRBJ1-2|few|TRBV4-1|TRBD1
TGCGCCAGCAGCCCTTGGACAGGGGGCGACTATGGCTACACCTTC
CASSPWTGGDYGYTF
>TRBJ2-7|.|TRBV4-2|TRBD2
TGTGCCAGCAGCCAAGATCCGATCTTGGTAGCGGGGGGCGACGAGCAGTACTTC
CASSQDPILVAGGDEQYF
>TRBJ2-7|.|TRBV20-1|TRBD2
TGCAGTGCTAGGGATACTAGCGGGGGGGCTTCCTACGAGCAGTACTTC
CSARDTSGGASYEQYF
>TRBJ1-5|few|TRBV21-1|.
TGTGCCAGCAGCAAATCCGGGGTCCAGCCCCAGCATTTT
CASSKSGVQPQHF
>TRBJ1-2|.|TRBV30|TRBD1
TGTGCCTGGAGTCTTTCGGACAGGGGGACCTATGGCTACACCTTC
CAWSLSDRGTYGYTF
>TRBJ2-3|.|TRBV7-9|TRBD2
TGTGCCAGCAGCATCTCCCTAGCGGGGGATGCAGATACGCAGTATTTT
CASSISLAGDADTQYF
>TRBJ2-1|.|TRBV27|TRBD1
TGTGCCAGCAGTACACAGGGGGCAGGGGATGAGCAGTTCTTC
CASSTQGAGDEQFF
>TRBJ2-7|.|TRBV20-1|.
TGCAGTGCTAGAGTGTATGGTGATTACTCCTACGAGCAGTACTTC
CSARVYGDYSYEQYF
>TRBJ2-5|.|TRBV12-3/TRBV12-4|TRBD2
TGTGCCAGCAGTTTTATCGGGACTAGCGCGAATGAGCAGTACTTC
CASSFIGTSANEQYF
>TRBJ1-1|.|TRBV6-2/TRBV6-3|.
TGTGCCAGCACCCTCTCGAGGGGAGGAACTGAAGCTTTCTTT
CASTLSRGGTEAFF
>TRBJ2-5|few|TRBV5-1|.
TGCGCCAGCAGCCGGGACGGCCGAGGGAAACAAGAGACCCAGTACTTC
CASSRDGRGKQETQYF
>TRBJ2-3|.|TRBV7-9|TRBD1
TGTGCCAGCAGCGGGACAGGGGGGATCACAGATACGCAGTATTTT
CASSGTGGITDTQYF
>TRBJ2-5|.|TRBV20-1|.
TGCAGTGCTAGAAACCTAGCGACAGGGGAGACCCAGTACTTC
CSARNLATGETQYF
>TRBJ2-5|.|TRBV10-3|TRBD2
TGTGCCATCAGGCCCGGACTAGCGGGAGCGGGCAAAGAGACCCAGTACTTC
CAIRPGLAGAGKETQYF
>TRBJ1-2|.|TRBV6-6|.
TGTGCCACGAGGCAGGCCTATGGCTACACCTTC
CATRQAYGYTF
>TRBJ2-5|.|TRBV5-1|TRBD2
TGCGCCAGCAGCGACGGGGGGGCCCGAGAGACCCAGTACTTC
CASSDGGARETQYF
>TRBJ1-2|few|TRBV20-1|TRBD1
TGCAGTGCTAGAATCACAGGGGTTGGGAGTGGCTACACCTTC
CSARITGVGSGYTF
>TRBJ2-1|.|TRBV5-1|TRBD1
TGCGCCAGCAGCTTGGGGACAGGTGTTGTTTACAGTGAGCAGTTCTTC
CASSLGTGVVYSEQFF
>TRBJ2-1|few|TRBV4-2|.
TGTGCCAGCAGCCAAATTCCGGGTTATACCTACAATGAGCAGTTCTTC
CASSQIPGYTYNEQFF
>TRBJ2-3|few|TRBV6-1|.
TGTGCCAGCAGTGAAGGAGGAACAGCATCCACAGATACGCAGTATTTT
CASSEGGTASTDTQYF
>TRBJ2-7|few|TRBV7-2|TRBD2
TGTGCCAGCAGCTTGCTAGCGGGGGGACCGAGCTCCTACGAGCAGTACTTC
CASSLLAGGPSSYEQYF
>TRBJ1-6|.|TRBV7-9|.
TGTGCCAGCAGCGGGAGGGACACCCGAGGTTCACCCCTCCACTTT
CASSGRDTRGSPLHF
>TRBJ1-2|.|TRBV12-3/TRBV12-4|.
TGTGCCAGCAGATCACTGTCTCGAGATGGCTACACCTTC
CASRSLSRDGYTF
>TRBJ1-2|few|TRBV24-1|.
TGTGCCACCAGTGACCCAGGGACATCTAACTATGGCTACACCTTC
CATSDPGTSNYGYTF
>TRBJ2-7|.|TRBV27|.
TGTGCCAGCAGTTACCAGGATCCCGTCTCCTACGAGCAGTACTTC
CASSYQDPVSYEQYF
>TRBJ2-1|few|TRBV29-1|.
TGCAGCGTTGAAGATCGGCAGGCGGGGCAGTTCTTC
CSVEDRQAGQFF
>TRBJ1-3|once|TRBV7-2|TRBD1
TGTGCCAGCAGGTCCGGGACAGGGTTGACCTCTGGAAACACCATATATTTT
CASRSGTGLTSGNTIYF
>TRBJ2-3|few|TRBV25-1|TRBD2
TGTGCCAGCAGTTACGGGGGGGCCGTAGATACGCAGTATTTT
CASSYGGAVDTQYF
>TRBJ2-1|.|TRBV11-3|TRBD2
TGTGCCAGCAGCTTAGGTCGACTAGCGGAAGAGCAGTTCTTC
CASSLGRLAEEQFF
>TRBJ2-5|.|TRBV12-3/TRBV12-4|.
TGTGCCAGCAGGGGATTCATTGAGACCCAGTACTTC
CASRGFIETQYF
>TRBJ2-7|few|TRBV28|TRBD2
TGTGCCAGCAGTTTACCCGCGGGGGCCTACGAGCAGTACTTC
CASSLPAGAYEQYF
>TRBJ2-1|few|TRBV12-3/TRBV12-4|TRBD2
TGTGCCAGCACCCCAGGGACTAGCGGGGGTTATGAGCAGTTCTTC
CASTPGTSGGYEQFF
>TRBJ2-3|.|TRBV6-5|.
TGTGCCAGCAGTTACGCCGGCAGCTCGACAGATACGCAGTATTTT
CASSYAGSSTDTQYF